The 17 T cell receptor beta chains given below trace back to one sample, sequenced in a study of blood T cell repertoires in COVID-19. Method: immunoSEQ multiplex PCR; TCRdb's copy keeps in-frame clones and lacks some. The data show more than 95,000 clones, 65% to 90% seen once. Input material: peripheral blood. The receptors stem from a man aged 50 or older with acute or convalescent COVID-19.

This chain connects TRBV6-5 to TRBJ1-4; the D is unclear. The length of the CDR3 is 14 residues. Germline CDR1 and CDR2: MNHEY and SVGAGI. Between the trimmed V and J ends, which lost 8 bases and 4 bases, there was a span of 14 bases. CDR3 in amino acids: CASGVKGGNEKLFF. In nucleotides, the CDR3 is TGTGCCAGCGGAGTCAAGGGAGGTAATGAAAAACTGTTTTTT.

The rearrangement joins TRBV11-2 to TRBJ2-7, with a weak D call TRBD1 (6 bases). The germline V gene has CDR1 SGHAT and CDR2 FQNNGV. This CDR3 is 14 amino acids long. V was cut by 4 bases and J by 0 bases, with 10 bases left in between. CDR3: CASSSGQSSYEQYF. CDR3 coding DNA: TGTGCCAGCAGCTCCGGACAGAGCTCCTACGAGCAGTACTTC.

The chain links TRBV28 to TRBJ2-7, with 7 bases lining up with TRBD2. The CDR3 loop spans 16 amino acids. V shed 5 bases, J shed 2 bases, and the junction held 12 bases outside the gene matches. Germline V CDR1 and CDR2: MDHEN, SYDVKM. CDR3 in amino acids: CASSEYGGSLAYEQYF. DNA of the CDR3: TGTGCCAGCAGTGAGTATGGCGGGAGTCTAGCCTACGAGCAGTACTTC.

The chain recombines TRBV9 with TRBJ2-7; the match to TRBD2 covers 10 bases. The CDR3 runs to 15 residues. Trimming cost V 3 bases and J 4 bases; bases outside gene matches: 7. Per the germline V gene, CDR1 is SGDLS and CDR2 is YYNGEE. For the CDR3, the DNA is TGTGCCAGCAGCGGAGCGGGAGGGGGCCCTTACGAGCAGTACTTC. This sequence encodes CASSGAGGGPYEQYF.

This chain joins TRBV27 and TRBJ1-2, with D perhaps TRBD1 (6 bases). Germline V gene sequence: CDR1 MNHEY, CDR2 SMNVEV (reference sequence). This CDR3 has 13 amino acids. Trimming pared 5 bases from V and 8 bases from J, leaving 15 bases between. Written as DNA, the CDR3 is TGTGCCAGCAGTAGACAGGATAGGGAGGGCTACACCTTC. This codes for CASSRQDREGYTF.

This clone has just one count. CDR3 nucleotides: TGTGCCAGCAGTTACTCGAAGGGGTGGGCTTTCTTT. It translates to CASSYSKGWAFF. This rearrangement joins TRBV6-5 to TRBJ1-1; the D gene is possibly TRBD1 (5 bases). Germline values: CDR1 MNHEY, CDR2 SVGAGI. Trimming took 0 bases from V and 11 from J, leaving 10 bases between them. The CDR3 runs to 12 residues.

This clone was counted between two and nine times. The CDR3 DNA follows: TGTGCCAGCAGCTTCCCGGCCGGTCCAGGGGACGAGCAGTACTTC. Protein sequence: CASSFPAGPGDEQYF. V gene TRBV5-4 combines with J gene TRBJ2-7; maybe TRBD1 (6 bases). This CDR3 spans 15 amino acids. Germline V CDR1 and CDR2: SGHNT, YYREEE (reference sequence). Trimming removed 2 bases at V and 5 bases at J, with 17 bases between. Combining the CDR3 with reference TRBV5-4 and TRBJ2-7 gives the whole variable domain ETGVTQSPTHLIKTRGQQVTLRCSSQSGHNTVSWYQQALGQGPQFIFQYYREEENGRGNFPPRFSGLQFPNYSSELNVNALELDDSALYLCASSFPAGPGDEQYFGPGTRLTVT.

This chain joins TRBV9 and TRBJ2-5, with 10 bases aligning to TRBD2. This CDR3 region has 15 residues. The germline V gene has CDR1 SGDLS and CDR2 YYNGEE. The V segment lost 4 bases and the J segment 5 bases; nucleotides outside the gene matches: 8. CDR3: CASSPAGGMRETQYF. The CDR3 DNA reads TGTGCCAGCAGCCCAGCGGGAGGGATGAGGGAGACCCAGTACTTC.

The CDR3 loop is CASSRGEAYEQYF. The DNA for the CDR3 is TGTGCCAGCAGCCGAGGGGAGGCCTACGAGCAGTACTTC. The chain joins TRBV11-3 to TRBJ2-7, with a tentative D call TRBD2 (6 bases). Germline V CDR1 and CDR2: SGHNT, YENEEA. The V end was cut by 5 bases, the J end by 2 bases, with 10 bases between. The CDR3 spans 13 residues.

The sample holds a few counts of this clone. The chain couples TRBV24-1 to TRBJ1-5; TRBD1 might be the D (5 bases). The CDR3 sequence is 16 residues long. Germline V CDR1 and CDR2: KGHDR, SFDVKD. With 6 bases removed from V and 2 bases from J, the gap between germline ends came to 16 bases. CDR3 bases: TGTGCCACCAGTCGGGGGGAGGGGACTGGCAATCAGCCCCAGCATTTT. Translation gives CATSRGEGTGNQPQHF.

This clone was picked up a small number of times. One end of the junction fails to match germline, which may point to a read error. This chain links TRBV28 with TRBJ1-2; D is unclear. The CDR3 consists of 12 residues. Per the germline V gene, CDR1 is MDHEN and CDR2 is SYDVKM. The CDR3 bases are TGTGCCAGCCGTTTAGGAGACTATGGCTACACCTTC. Its translation: CASRLGDYGYTF.

The chain employs TRBV13 and TRBJ2-2, with D perhaps TRBD1 (6 bases). Germline values: CDR1 PRHDT, CDR2 FYEKMQ (reference sequence). The CDR3 spans 13 residues. V lost 3 bases and J lost 7, with 9 bases in between. CDR3 sequence reads: CASSFNRVGELFF. The CDR3 DNA follows: TGTGCCAGCAGCTTCAACAGGGTCGGGGAGCTGTTTTTT.

V and J are TRBV18 and TRBJ2-1; TRBD1 might be the D (6 bases). Per the germline V gene, CDR1 is KGHSH and CDR2 is LQKENI. The CDR3 covers 14 residues. Trimming pared 0 bases from V and 7 bases from J, leaving 10 bases between. The chain's CDR3 is CASSPPSTGNEQFF. In DNA form, the CDR3 reads TGTGCCAGCTCACCACCTTCTACAGGGAATGAGCAGTTCTTC.

The chain joins TRBV9 to TRBJ2-2, with D possibly being TRBD1 (5 bases). CDR1 and CDR2 (germline): SGDLS, YYNGEE. This CDR3 has 15 amino acids. Trimming removed 3 bases from V and 0 bases from J, with 9 bases in between. Here the CDR3 reads CASSEQTANTGELFF. CDR3 nucleotide sequence: TGTGCCAGCAGCGAGCAGACAGCGAACACCGGGGAGCTGTTTTTT.

The V gene is TRBV5-1, the J gene TRBJ1-3, with D perhaps TRBD1 (5 bases). Trimming cost V 3 bases and J 9 bases, with 16 bases left between them. Germline-derived CDR1 and CDR2 are SGHRS and YFSETQ. The CDR3 covers 14 residues. DNA of the CDR3: TGCGCCAGCAGCTCTGGGACTGCCGGGGGCACCATATATTTT. Protein product: CASSSGTAGGTIYF.

The chain has TRBV7-9 and TRBJ2-1; TRBD2 matches 10 bases. Germline CDR1 SEHNR, CDR2 FQNEAQ (reference sequence). V trimming: 8 bases; J trimming: 0 bases; junction bases outside the gene matches: 16. The CDR3 has 19 amino acids. The CDR3 here is CASPPGLAGDRVSYNEQFF. The CDR3 DNA reads TGTGCCAGCCCCCCGGGGCTAGCGGGAGATCGGGTCTCCTACAATGAGCAGTTCTTC.

The chain has TRBV6-6 and TRBJ2-2, with TRBD1 as a possible D gene (6 bases). The CDR3 has 15 amino acids. V lost 11 bases, J lost 3 bases, and 19 bases lay in between. Germline V gene data show CDR1 as MNHNY and CDR2 as SVGAGI (reference sequence). CDR3 in amino acids: CAASAGTPYTGELFF. In DNA form, the CDR3 reads TGTGCCGCGTCGGCTGGGACACCCTACACCGGGGAGCTGTTTTTT.